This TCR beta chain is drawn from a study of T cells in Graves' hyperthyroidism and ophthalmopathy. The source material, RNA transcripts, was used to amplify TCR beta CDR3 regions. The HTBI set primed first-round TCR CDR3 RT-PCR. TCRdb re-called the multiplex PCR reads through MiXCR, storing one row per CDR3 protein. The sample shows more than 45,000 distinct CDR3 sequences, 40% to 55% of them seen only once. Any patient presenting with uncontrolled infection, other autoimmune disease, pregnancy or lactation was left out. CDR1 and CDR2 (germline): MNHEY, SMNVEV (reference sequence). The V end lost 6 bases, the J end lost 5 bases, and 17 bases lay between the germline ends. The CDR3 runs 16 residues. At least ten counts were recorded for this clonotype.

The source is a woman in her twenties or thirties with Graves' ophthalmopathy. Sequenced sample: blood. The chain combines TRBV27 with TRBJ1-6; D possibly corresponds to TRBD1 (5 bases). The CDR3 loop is CASRAPGWSNNSPLHF. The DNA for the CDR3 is TGTGCCAGCAGGGCTCCAGGGTGGTCGAATAATTCACCCCTCCACTTT.